These 21 T cell receptor beta chains came from one sample sequenced in a study of human T cells and chemical hapten exposure. Time point given: patch test 1, 2 weeks after DPC sensitization. The treatment: therapeutic diphenylcyclopropenone sensitization with weekly scalp DPC. TCRdb reprocessed the RACE reads with MiXCR, giving one entry per CDR3 protein. The data show some 350,000 distinct CDR3 sequences, with 6% to 8.5% seen just once and 8.4% held by the top ten. Specimen: whole blood, collected in connection with sensitization to the hapten diphenylcyclopropenone (DPC). The receptors derive from a woman younger than 30 with alopecia areata. Some clones in this sample may be carry-over from other donors' samples.

There are a few counts of this clonotype. CDR3 sequence (DNA): TGTGCCAGCAGCTTAGCCCAGACAGGGGGGTATCAGCAGTACTTC. It specifies CASSLAQTGGYQQYF. V gene TRBV11-1 combines with J gene TRBJ2-7, with 9 bases fitting TRBD1. This CDR3 comprises 15 residues. V was pared by 0 bases and J by 8 bases, with 8 bases of the junction left unmatched. The V gene's germline CDR1 is SGHAT and CDR2 FQDESV (reference sequence). Complete variable domain (other parts from reference TRBV11-1 and TRBJ2-7): EAEVAQSPRYKITEKSQAVAFWCDPISGHATLYWYRQILGQGPELLVQFQDESVVDDSQLPKDRFSAERLKGVDSTLKIQPAELGDSAMYLCASSLAQTGGYQQYFGPGTRLTVT.

The chain carries TRBV12-3 or TRBV12-4 and TRBJ2-1, with 8 positions matching TRBD2. V gave up 5 bases and J gave up 7 bases; unmatched junction bases: 10. CDR3 length: 15 residues. As DNA, the CDR3 is TGTGCCAGCAGTCTCACCGGGACTAGGGATAATGAGCAGTTCTTC. The encoded protein is CASSLTGTRDNEQFF.

V and J are TRBV18 and TRBJ1-4; D ambiguous. Per the germline V gene, CDR1 is KGHSH and CDR2 is LQKENI. The CDR3 loop spans 13 amino acids. Trimming cost V 2 bases and J 8 bases, with 9 bases left between them. As DNA, the CDR3 is TGTGCCAGCTCACCAGTTACGGAAGAAAAACTGTTTTTT. Its protein is CASSPVTEEKLFF.

This clonotype was observed many times. This chain links TRBV29-1 with TRBJ2-3; D possibly corresponds to TRBD2 (7 bases). The CDR3 loop spans 13 amino acids. V was cut by 6 bases and J by 1 base, with 11 bases left in between. Germline V gives CDR1 SQVTM, CDR2 ANQGSEA. Written as DNA, the CDR3 is TGCAGCGTCCGGGGGGCTGGCACAGATACGCAGTATTTT. It translates to CSVRGAGTDTQYF.

This clonotype was observed many times. The rearrangement joins TRBV6-2 or TRBV6-3 to TRBJ2-6; no clear D. Between the trimmed V and J ends, which lost 4 bases and 0 bases, there was a span of 4 bases. Germline V CDR1 and CDR2: MNHEY, SVGEGT. The CDR3 contains 14 residues. The CDR3 coding sequence is TGTGCCAGCAGTTGGGACTCTGGGGCCAACGTCCTGACTTTC. It is translated as CASSWDSGANVLTF.

This sequence joins TRBV4-3 and TRBJ2-6; weak D call: TRBD1 (6 bases). The CDR3 sequence is 15 residues long. V was shortened by 2 bases and J by 10 bases, with 15 bases between the two germline ends. In germline, CDR1 is LGHNA, CDR2 YSLEER. This CDR3 is CASSQRAGDLNVLTF. Written as DNA, the CDR3 is TGCGCCAGCAGCCAACGGGCAGGGGATTTGAACGTCCTGACTTTC.

The table lists this clonotype with many counts. CDR3 in amino acids: CASSYHSKNTEAFF. The CDR3 region has the DNA TGTGCCAGCAGTTACCACAGCAAGAACACTGAAGCTTTCTTT. The rearrangement uses TRBV28 and TRBJ1-1; D remains ambiguous. Germline CDR1 and CDR2: MDHEN and SYDVKM. The CDR3 totals 14 residues. The V end was cut by 4 bases, the J end by 1 base, with 10 bases between. Filled out from reference TRBV28 and TRBJ1-1, the complete variable domain reads DVKVTQSSRYLVKRTGEKVFLECVQDMDHENMFWYRQDPGLGLRLIYFSYDVKMKEKGDIPEGYSVSREKKERFSLILESASTNQTSMYLCASSYHSKNTEAFFGQGTRLTVV.

The chain uses TRBV20-1 and TRBJ1-1; no reliable D call. Trimming stripped 0 bases from V and 4 bases from J, with 9 bases between. Germline CDR1 and CDR2: DFQATT and SNEGSKA (reference sequence). The CDR3 runs to 13 residues. In nucleotides, the CDR3 is TGCAGTGCTAGAGATGGGTTGGTCACTGAAGCTTTCTTT. Residues: CSARDGLVTEAFF.

A few counts support this clonotype. The chain links TRBV10-3 to TRBJ1-6; no clear D. Per germline, CDR1 ENHRY and CDR2 SYGVKD. The CDR3 runs 14 residues. Trimming shortened V by 0 bases and J by 2 bases, and 2 bases separated the two germline ends. For the CDR3, the DNA is TGTGCCATCAGTGAGTCGACCTATAATTCACCCCTCCACTTT. Its translation is CAISESTYNSPLHF.

This clonotype was seen a few times. This chain joins TRBV27 and TRBJ1-1, with TRBD1 matching over 10 bases. This CDR3 has 14 residues. Per germline, CDR1 MNHEY and CDR2 SMNVEV (reference sequence). V trimming: 5 bases; J trimming: 7 bases; junction bases outside the gene matches: 7. The CDR3, as DNA: TGTGCCAGCAGTCATAGGACAGGGGGAGATGAAGCTTTCTTT. It codes for CASSHRTGGDEAFF.

The rearrangement uses TRBV6-2 or TRBV6-3 and TRBJ1-1, with D possibly being TRBD1 (6 bases). Between the trimmed V and J ends, which lost 10 bases and 4 bases, there was a span of 16 bases. The CDR3 loop spans 13 amino acids. The germline CDR1 and CDR2 sequences are MNHEY and SVGEGT. The CDR3 DNA follows: TGTGCCATCACCCAGGGGAAGGCCACTGAAGCTTTCTTT. The encoded protein is CAITQGKATEAFF.

This clonotype was seen many times. This chain links TRBV5-1 with TRBJ2-2; weak D call: TRBD1 (5 bases). V lost 2 bases to trimming and J lost 0 bases, with 14 bases between them. This CDR3 has 17 residues. The germline V gene has CDR1 SGHRS and CDR2 YFSETQ. The DNA of the CDR3 is TGCGCCAGCAGCTTTACGGCAGACAGCTCGAACACCGGGGAGCTGTTTTTT. Protein: CASSFTADSSNTGELFF.

V and J are TRBV6-6 and TRBJ1-4, with D hard to call. The CDR3 runs to 14 residues. Germline values: CDR1 MNHNY, CDR2 SVGAGI (reference sequence). Trimming stripped 2 bases from V and 6 bases from J, with 10 bases between. CDR3 DNA sequence: TGTGCCAGCAGTTACACCGGGTATTATGAAAAACTGTTTTTT. Protein product: CASSYTGYYEKLFF.

The chain recombines TRBV11-2 with TRBJ1-6; D is unclear. The CDR3 runs to 15 residues. Trimming stripped 5 bases from V and 0 bases from J, with 8 bases between. CDR1 and CDR2 (germline): SGHAT, FQNNGV. CDR3 protein: CASSPWSSYNSPLHF. CDR3 sequence (DNA): TGTGCCAGCAGCCCTTGGAGCTCCTATAATTCACCCCTCCACTTT.

Only a few counts were recorded for this clonotype. The chain is built from TRBV2 and TRBJ1-1; 8 positions match TRBD1. Germline V CDR1 and CDR2: SNHLY, FYNNEI. This CDR3 is 13 amino acids long. J was trimmed by 6 bases and V by 7 bases; bases with no gene match: 7. The CDR3 coding sequence is TGTGCCAGCACTGTGACAGGGGTCGCTGAAGCTTTCTTT. Translating it yields CASTVTGVAEAFF.

This clonotype was picked up many times. The V and J genes are TRBV25-1 and TRBJ1-1; no clear D. The CDR3 totals 15 residues. V shed 4 bases and J shed 4 bases, with 16 bases lying between them. Germline loops: CDR1 MGHDK, CDR2 SYGVNS. CDR3 amino acids: CASSASPVAGTEAFF. The CDR3 DNA reads as TGTGCCAGCAGTGCGAGCCCCGTGGCGGGCACTGAAGCTTTCTTT.

J is TRBJ2-5 and V is TRBV13; 9 bases map to TRBD2. With V trimmed by 5 bases and J by 1 base, 8 bases remained unmatched. The length of the CDR3 is 16 residues. Germline CDR1 reads PRHDT; CDR2 reads FYEKMQ (reference sequence). This CDR3 is CASSQTQLAGQETQYF. The CDR3 DNA reads TGTGCCAGCAGCCAAACCCAACTAGCGGGCCAAGAGACCCAGTACTTC.

This clonotype appeared a few times. CDR3 DNA: TGCAGTGCTCACGTGCCCAGGGGGGCCTACAATGAGCAGTTCTTC. This encodes CSAHVPRGAYNEQFF. The chain carries TRBV20-1 and TRBJ2-1; a weak D match, TRBD1 (7 bases). Trimming left V 5 bases short and J 2 bases short, with 16 bases between. Germline CDR1 and CDR2: DFQATT and SNEGSKA (reference sequence). The CDR3 runs to 15 residues.

The chain has TRBV20-1 and TRBJ1-1; 7 nucleotides match TRBD1. In germline, CDR1 is DFQATT, CDR2 SNEGSKA (reference sequence). The V segment lost 0 bases and the J segment 3 bases; nucleotides outside the gene matches: 1. CDR3 size: 13 residues. CDR3 amino acids: CSAREQGDTEAFF. In DNA form, the CDR3 reads TGCAGTGCTAGAGAGCAGGGGGACACTGAAGCTTTCTTT.

This chain links TRBV18 with TRBJ2-7; D uncertain. V lost 0 bases, J lost 3 bases, and 9 bases lay in between. Germline V gives CDR1 KGHSH, CDR2 LQKENI. The CDR3 is 14 amino acids. CDR3 sequence reads: CASSPPVGYYEQYF. The CDR3, as DNA: TGTGCCAGCTCACCACCGGTCGGCTACTACGAGCAGTACTTC.

This clonotype was seen ten or more times. The chain couples TRBV12-3 or TRBV12-4 to TRBJ2-5; no reliable D call. V was pared by 3 bases and J by 1 base, with 12 bases between. The CDR3 has 15 residues. This CDR3 is CASSFKSSAQETQYF. As DNA, the CDR3 is TGTGCCAGCAGTTTTAAGTCGTCAGCCCAAGAGACCCAGTACTTC.